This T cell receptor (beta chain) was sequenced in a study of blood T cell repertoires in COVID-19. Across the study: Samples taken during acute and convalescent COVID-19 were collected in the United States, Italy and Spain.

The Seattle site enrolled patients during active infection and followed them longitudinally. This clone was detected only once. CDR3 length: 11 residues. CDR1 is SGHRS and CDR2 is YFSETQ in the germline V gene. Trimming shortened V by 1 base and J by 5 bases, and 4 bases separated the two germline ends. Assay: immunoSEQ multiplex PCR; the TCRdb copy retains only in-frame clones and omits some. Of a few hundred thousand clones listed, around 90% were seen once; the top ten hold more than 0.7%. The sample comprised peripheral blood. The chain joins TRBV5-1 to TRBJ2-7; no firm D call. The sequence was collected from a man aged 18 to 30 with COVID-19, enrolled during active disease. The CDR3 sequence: CASSLSNEQYF. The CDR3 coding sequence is TGCGCCAGCAGCTTGTCCAACGAGCAGTACTTC.